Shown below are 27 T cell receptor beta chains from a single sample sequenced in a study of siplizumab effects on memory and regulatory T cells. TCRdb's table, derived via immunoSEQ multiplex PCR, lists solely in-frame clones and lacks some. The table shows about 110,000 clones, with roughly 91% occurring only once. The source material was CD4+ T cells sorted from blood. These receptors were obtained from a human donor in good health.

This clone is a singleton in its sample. CDR3 nucleotides: TGTGCCAGCAGTGTGGACAGGGGGTATTCACCCCTCCACTTT. Its translation: CASSVDRGYSPLHF. The chain uses TRBV6-1 and TRBJ1-6; TRBD1 matches 10 bases. In germline, CDR1 is MNHNS, CDR2 SASEGT. The CDR3 sequence is 14 residues long. V lost 4 bases, J lost 8 bases, and 2 bases stayed unmatched.

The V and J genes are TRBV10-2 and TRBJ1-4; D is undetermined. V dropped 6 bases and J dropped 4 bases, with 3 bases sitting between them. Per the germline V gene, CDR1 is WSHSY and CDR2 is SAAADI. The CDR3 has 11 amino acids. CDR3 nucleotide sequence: TGCGCCAGCAGCCGTAATGAAAAACTGTTTTTT. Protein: CASSRNEKLFF.

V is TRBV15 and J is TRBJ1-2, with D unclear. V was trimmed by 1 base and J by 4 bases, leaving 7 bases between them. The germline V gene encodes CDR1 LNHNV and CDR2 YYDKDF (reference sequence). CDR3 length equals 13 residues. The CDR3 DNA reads TGTGCCACCAGCAGAGGGGCAAGCTATGGCTACACCTTC. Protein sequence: CATSRGASYGYTF.

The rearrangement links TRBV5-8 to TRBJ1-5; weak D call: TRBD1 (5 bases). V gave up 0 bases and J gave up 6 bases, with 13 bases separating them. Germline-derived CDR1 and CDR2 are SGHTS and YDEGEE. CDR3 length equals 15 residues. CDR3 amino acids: CASSLAAGYSQPQHF. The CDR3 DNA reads TGTGCCAGCAGCTTGGCCGCAGGGTATAGTCAGCCCCAGCATTTT. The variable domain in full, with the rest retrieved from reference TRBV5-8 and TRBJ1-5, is EAGVTQSPTHLIKTRGQQATLRCSPISGHTSVYWYQQALGLGLQFLLWYDEGEERNRGNFPPRFSGRQFPNYSSELNVNALELEDSALYLCASSLAAGYSQPQHFGDGTRLSIL.

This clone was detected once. In DNA form, the CDR3 reads TGTGCCAGCAGTGAATTTGGTCCCCAAGAGACCCAGTACTTC. It translates to CASSEFGPQETQYF. The rearrangement uses TRBV25-1 and TRBJ2-5; D call uncertain. Germline V gene sequence: CDR1 MGHDK, CDR2 SYGVNS. This CDR3 is 14 amino acids long. The V gene lost 1 base and the J gene lost 1 base, with 7 bases spanning the gap.

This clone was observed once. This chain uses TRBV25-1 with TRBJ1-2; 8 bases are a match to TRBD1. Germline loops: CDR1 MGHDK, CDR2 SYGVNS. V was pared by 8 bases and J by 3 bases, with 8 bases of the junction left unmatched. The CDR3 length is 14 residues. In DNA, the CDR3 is TGTGCCAGCGGGGAAGGACAGGGCTACTATGGCTACACCTTC. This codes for CASGEGQGYYGYTF.

The CDR3 spells CASTYRRTNTEAFF. The DNA for the CDR3 is TGTGCCAGTACCTACAGACGGACGAACACTGAAGCTTTCTTT. The chain is built from TRBV19 and TRBJ1-1; D call uncertain. V shed 7 bases and J shed 1 base, with 13 bases lying between them. The CDR3 loop spans 14 amino acids. Germline-derived CDR1 and CDR2 are LNHDA and SQIVND (reference sequence).

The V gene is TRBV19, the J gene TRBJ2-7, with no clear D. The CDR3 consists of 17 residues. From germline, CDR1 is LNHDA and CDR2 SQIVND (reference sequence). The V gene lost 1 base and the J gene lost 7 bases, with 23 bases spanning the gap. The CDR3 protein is CASSIAWQRTLTGEQYF. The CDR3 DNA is TGTGCCAGTAGTATAGCTTGGCAGAGGACCCTTACGGGTGAGCAGTACTTC.

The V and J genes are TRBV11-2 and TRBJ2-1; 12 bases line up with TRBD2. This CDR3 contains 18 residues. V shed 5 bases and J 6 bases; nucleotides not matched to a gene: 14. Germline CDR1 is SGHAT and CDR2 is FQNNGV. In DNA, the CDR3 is TGTGCCAGCAGCACGGGTTCGGCTAGCGGGAGGGCCATCAATGAGCAGTTCTTC. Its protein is CASSTGSASGRAINEQFF.

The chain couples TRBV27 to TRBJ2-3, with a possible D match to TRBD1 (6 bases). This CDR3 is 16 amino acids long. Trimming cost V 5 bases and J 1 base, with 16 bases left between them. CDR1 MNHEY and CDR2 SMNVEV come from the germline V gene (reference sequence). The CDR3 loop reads CASSLGLRQGTDTQYF. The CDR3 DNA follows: TGTGCCAGCAGTCTGGGCCTTCGACAGGGCACAGATACGCAGTATTTT.

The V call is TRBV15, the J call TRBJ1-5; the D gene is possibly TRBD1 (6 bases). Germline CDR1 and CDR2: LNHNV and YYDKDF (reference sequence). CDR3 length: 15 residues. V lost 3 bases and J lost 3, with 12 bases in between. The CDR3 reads CATSRARGVNQPQHF. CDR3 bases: TGTGCCACCAGCAGGGCCAGGGGAGTCAATCAGCCCCAGCATTTT.

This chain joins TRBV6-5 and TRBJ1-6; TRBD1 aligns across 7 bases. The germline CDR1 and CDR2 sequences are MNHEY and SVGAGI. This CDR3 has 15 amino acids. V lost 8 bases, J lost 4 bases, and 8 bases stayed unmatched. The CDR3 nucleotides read TGTGCCAGCGGACAGGCCCATCTATATAATTCACCCCTCCACTTT. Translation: CASGQAHLYNSPLHF.

The CDR3 sequence is CASSAPKGSGANVLTF. DNA for the CDR3: TGTGCCAGCAGCGCCCCTAAGGGCTCTGGGGCCAACGTCCTGACTTTC. The chain links TRBV9 to TRBJ2-6; no clear D. V was cut by 3 bases and J by 0 bases, with 10 bases left in between. This CDR3 comprises 16 residues. CDR1 is SGDLS, CDR2 YYNGEE, per germline.

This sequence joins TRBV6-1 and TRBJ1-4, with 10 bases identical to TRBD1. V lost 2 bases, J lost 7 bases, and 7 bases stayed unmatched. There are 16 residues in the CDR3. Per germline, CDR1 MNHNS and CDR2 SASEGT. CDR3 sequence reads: CASSESGTGVFEKLFF. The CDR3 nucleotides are TGTGCCAGCAGTGAATCCGGGACAGGGGTTTTTGAAAAACTGTTTTTT.

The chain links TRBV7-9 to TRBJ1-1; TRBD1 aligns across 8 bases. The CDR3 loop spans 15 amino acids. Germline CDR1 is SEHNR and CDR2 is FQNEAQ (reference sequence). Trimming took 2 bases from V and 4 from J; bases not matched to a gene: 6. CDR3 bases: TGTGCCAGCAGCTTATTCCGGACAGGGAGCACTGAAGCTTTCTTT. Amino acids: CASSLFRTGSTEAFF.

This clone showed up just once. The CDR3 loop reads CASSPPGQITEQYF. For the CDR3, the DNA is TGTGCCAGCAGCCCTCCGGGACAGATTACAGAGCAGTACTTC. The chain links TRBV7-2 to TRBJ2-5; TRBD1 aligns across 7 bases. V was pared by 5 bases and J by 11 bases, with 14 bases of the junction left unmatched. In germline, CDR1 is SGHTA, CDR2 FQGNSA. This CDR3 comprises 14 residues.

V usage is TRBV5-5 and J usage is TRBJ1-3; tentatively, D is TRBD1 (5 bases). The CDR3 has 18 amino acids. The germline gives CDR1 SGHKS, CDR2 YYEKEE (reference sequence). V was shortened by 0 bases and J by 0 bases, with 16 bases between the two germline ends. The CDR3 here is CASSLVVWGLSSGNTIYF. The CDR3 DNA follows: TGTGCCAGCAGCTTGGTTGTTTGGGGCCTGAGCTCTGGAAACACCATATATTTT.

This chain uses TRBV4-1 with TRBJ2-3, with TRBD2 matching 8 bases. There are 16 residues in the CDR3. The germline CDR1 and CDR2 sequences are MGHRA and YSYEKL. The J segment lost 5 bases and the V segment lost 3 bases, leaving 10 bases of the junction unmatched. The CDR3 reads CASSHGRGGSGDTQYF. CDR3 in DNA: TGCGCCAGCAGCCACGGACGGGGGGGATCAGGAGATACGCAGTATTTT.

The CDR3 nucleotides are TGTGCCAGCAGCTTAAAGTACCAAGAGACCCAGTACTTC. It translates to CASSLKYQETQYF. The chain is built from TRBV11-2 and TRBJ2-5, with D uncertain. Germline-derived CDR1 and CDR2 are SGHAT and FQNNGV. V lost 2 bases to trimming and J lost 0 bases, with 4 bases between them. This CDR3 has 13 amino acids.

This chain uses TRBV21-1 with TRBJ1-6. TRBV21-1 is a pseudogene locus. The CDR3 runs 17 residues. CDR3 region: CASSPGPPGPYNSPLHF. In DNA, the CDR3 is TGTGCCAGCAGCCCCGGACCCCCAGGACCGTATAATTCACCCCTCCACTTT.

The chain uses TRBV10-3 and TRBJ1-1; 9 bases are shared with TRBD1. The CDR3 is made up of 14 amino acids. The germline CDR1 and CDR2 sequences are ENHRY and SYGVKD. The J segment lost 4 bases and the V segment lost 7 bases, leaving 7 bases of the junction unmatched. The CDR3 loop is CAIKIQGAPTEAFF. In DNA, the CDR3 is TGTGCCATCAAAATACAGGGGGCCCCCACTGAAGCTTTCTTT.

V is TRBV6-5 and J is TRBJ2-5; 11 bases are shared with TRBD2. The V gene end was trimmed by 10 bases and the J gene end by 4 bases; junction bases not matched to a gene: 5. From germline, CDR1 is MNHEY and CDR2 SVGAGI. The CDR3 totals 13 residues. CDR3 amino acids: CATRGTSGETQYF. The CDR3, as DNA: TGTGCCACCAGAGGGACTAGCGGAGAGACCCAGTACTTC.

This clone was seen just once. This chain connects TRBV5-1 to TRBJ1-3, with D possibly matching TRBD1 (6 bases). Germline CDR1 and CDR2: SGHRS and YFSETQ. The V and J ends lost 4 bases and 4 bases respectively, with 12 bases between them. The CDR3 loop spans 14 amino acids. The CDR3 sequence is CASSPGTLGNTIYF. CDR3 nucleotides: TGCGCCAGCAGCCCGGGGACATTGGGAAACACCATATATTTT. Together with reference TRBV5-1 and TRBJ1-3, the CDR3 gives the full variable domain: KAGVTQTPRYLIKTRGQQVTLSCSPISGHRSVSWYQQTPGQGLQFLFEYFSETQRNKGNFPGRFSGRQFSNSRSEMNVSTLELGDSALYLCASSPGTLGNTIYFGEGSWLTVV.

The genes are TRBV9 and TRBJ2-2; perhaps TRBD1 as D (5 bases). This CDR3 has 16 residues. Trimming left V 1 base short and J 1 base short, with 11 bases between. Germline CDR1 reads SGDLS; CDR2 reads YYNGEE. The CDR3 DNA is TGTGCCAGCAGCGTATTAGGGGCGAAGAACACCGGGGAGCTGTTTTTT. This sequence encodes CASSVLGAKNTGELFF.

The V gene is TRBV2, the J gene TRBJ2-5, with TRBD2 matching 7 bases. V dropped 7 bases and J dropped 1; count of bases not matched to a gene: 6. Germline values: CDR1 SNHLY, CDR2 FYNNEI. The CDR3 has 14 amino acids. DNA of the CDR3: TGTGCCAGCACCAGGCGGGGGACCCAAGAGACCCAGTACTTC. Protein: CASTRRGTQETQYF.

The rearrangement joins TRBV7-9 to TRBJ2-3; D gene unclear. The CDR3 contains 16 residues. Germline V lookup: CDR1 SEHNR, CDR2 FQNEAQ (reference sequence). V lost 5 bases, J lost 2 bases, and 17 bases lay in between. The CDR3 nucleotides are TGTGCCAGCAGCCTCGCCAAGGCAGCGATCACAGATACGCAGTATTTT. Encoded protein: CASSLAKAAITDTQYF.

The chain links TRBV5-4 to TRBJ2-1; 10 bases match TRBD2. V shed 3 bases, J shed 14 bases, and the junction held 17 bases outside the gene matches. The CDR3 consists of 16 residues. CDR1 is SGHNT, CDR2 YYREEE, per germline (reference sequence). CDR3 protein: CASSSMNLPLAGNEFF. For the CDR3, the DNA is TGTGCCAGCAGCTCCATGAACCTACCACTAGCGGGGAATGAGTTCTTC.